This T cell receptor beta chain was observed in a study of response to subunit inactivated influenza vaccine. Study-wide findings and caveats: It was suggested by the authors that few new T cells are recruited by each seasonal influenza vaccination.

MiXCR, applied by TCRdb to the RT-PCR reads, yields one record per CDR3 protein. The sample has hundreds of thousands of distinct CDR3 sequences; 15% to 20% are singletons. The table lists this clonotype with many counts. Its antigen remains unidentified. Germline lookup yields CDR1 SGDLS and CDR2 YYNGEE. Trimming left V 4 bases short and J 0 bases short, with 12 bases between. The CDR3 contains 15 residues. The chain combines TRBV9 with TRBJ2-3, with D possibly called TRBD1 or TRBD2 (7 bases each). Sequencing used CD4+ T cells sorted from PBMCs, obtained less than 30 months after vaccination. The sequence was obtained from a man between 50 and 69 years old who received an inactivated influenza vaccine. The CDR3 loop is CASSPGGGSTDTQYF. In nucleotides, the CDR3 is TGTGCCAGCAGCCCAGGGGGGGGAAGCACAGATACGCAGTATTTT. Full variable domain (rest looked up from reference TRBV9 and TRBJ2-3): DSGVTQTPKHLITATGQRVTLRCSPRSGDLSVYWYQQSLDQGLQFLIQYYNGEERAKGNILERFSAQQFPDLHSELNLSSLELGDSALYFCASSPGGGSTDTQYFGPGTRLTVL.